A single sample gave rise to the 18 T cell receptor beta chains below, sequenced in a study of control samples from healthy donors and cancer patients. The assay was immunoSEQ multiplex PCR, and TCRdb's table has in-frame clones only and misses some. The sample shows just over 90,000 clones, approximately 86% of them seen only once. What was sequenced was blood. These receptors all stem from a woman aged 45 to 65 in good health.

The genes are TRBV2 and TRBJ2-6, with TRBD2 as a possible D gene (5 bases). The V end was cut by 8 bases, the J end by 0 bases, with 14 bases between. CDR1 is SNHLY and CDR2 is FYNNEI in the germline V gene. This CDR3 region has 16 residues. As DNA, the CDR3 is TGTGCCAGCCTGGGTCCGGGAACCTCTGGGGCCAACGTCCTGACTTTC. As protein: CASLGPGTSGANVLTF.

V usage is TRBV6-2 or TRBV6-3 and J usage is TRBJ2-7, with unresolved D. The CDR3 is 11 amino acids. V was clipped by 5 bases and J by 2 bases, with 4 bases between them. Germline V gene sequence: CDR1 MNHEY, CDR2 SVGEGT. The CDR3 region is CASSRAYEQYF. The CDR3 DNA is TGTGCCAGCAGTCGGGCCTACGAGCAGTACTTC.

Here the CDR3 reads CASSYSMFLQGTEAFF. CDR3 coding DNA: TGTGCCAGCAGTTACTCGATGTTCTTACAGGGGACTGAAGCTTTCTTT. The V and J genes are TRBV6-5 and TRBJ1-1; TRBD1 aligns across 7 bases. The J segment lost 5 bases and the V segment lost 0 bases, leaving 9 bases of the junction unmatched. This CDR3 region has 16 residues. CDR1 is MNHEY, CDR2 SVGAGI, per germline.

This chain uses TRBV4-2 with TRBJ2-3; 12 positions agree with TRBD2. Germline V CDR1 and CDR2: LGHNA, YNFKEQ. Germline trimming cut 3 bases from V and 0 bases from J; bases unmatched to any gene: 10. This CDR3 is 19 amino acids long. The CDR3 loop is CASSQGLAGIVSSTDTQYF. The CDR3 DNA reads TGTGCCAGCAGCCAGGGACTAGCGGGTATAGTCTCTAGCACAGATACGCAGTATTTT.

The CDR3 region has the DNA TGCAGCGTTGAATTAGGACTAGTGTCTGACATTCAGTACTTC. This encodes CSVELGLVSDIQYF. This chain connects TRBV29-1 to TRBJ2-4; TRBD2 agrees at 7 bases. V was pared by 2 bases and J by 8 bases, with 9 bases of the junction left unmatched. Germline V gene data show CDR1 as SQVTM and CDR2 as ANQGSEA. CDR3 length: 14 residues. Complete variable domain (other parts from reference TRBV29-1 and TRBJ2-4): SAVISQKPSRDICQRGTSLTIQCQVDSQVTMMFWYRQQPGQSLTLIATANQGSEATYESGFVIDKFPISRPNLTFSTLTVSNMSPEDSSIYLCSVELGLVSDIQYFGAGTRLSVL.

The genes are TRBV6-6 and TRBJ1-1; no clear D. Per the germline V gene, CDR1 is MNHNY and CDR2 is SVGAGI (reference sequence). The CDR3 extends over 13 amino acids. Trimming shortened V by 5 bases and J by 8 bases, and 15 bases separated the two germline ends. The CDR3 DNA is TGTGCCAGCAGTAATGACTTTCCTCACGAAGCTTTCTTT. Amino acids: CASSNDFPHEAFF.

The chain combines TRBV7-8 with TRBJ1-1; no firm D call. Trimming shortened V by 1 base and J by 3 bases, and 6 bases separated the two germline ends. Germline loops: CDR1 SGHVS, CDR2 FQNEAQ. This CDR3 spans 13 amino acids. CDR3: CASSLDRDTEAFF. The CDR3 bases are TGTGCCAGCAGCTTAGACAGAGACACTGAAGCTTTCTTT.

This clone has only one observation. V and J are TRBV5-1 and TRBJ2-7; 10 nucleotides align to TRBD2. There are 16 residues in the CDR3. J gave up 7 bases and V 3 bases, and 13 bases lay outside the gene matches. Germline values: CDR1 SGHRS, CDR2 YFSETQ. CDR3 in amino acids: CASSSTGLAVFGEQYF. CDR3 in DNA: TGCGCCAGCAGCTCGACTGGACTAGCGGTATTCGGGGAGCAGTACTTC. The variable domain in full, completed from reference TRBV5-1 and TRBJ2-7, reads KAGVTQTPRYLIKTRGQQVTLSCSPISGHRSVSWYQQTPGQGLQFLFEYFSETQRNKGNFPGRFSGRQFSNSRSEMNVSTLELGDSALYLCASSSTGLAVFGEQYFGPGTRLTVT.

V usage is TRBV7-2 and J usage is TRBJ2-2, with 8 bases matching TRBD2. With 1 base clipped from V and 5 bases from J, the junction kept 9 bases outside the gene matches. CDR1 SGHTA and CDR2 FQGNSA come from the germline V gene. This CDR3 region has 17 residues. CDR3: CASSLDTSGGQTGELFF. The CDR3 coding sequence is TGTGCCAGCAGCTTAGATACCAGCGGGGGACAAACCGGGGAGCTGTTTTTT.

Only one count was recorded for this clone. The chain uses TRBV19 and TRBJ1-5; D gene unclear. CDR3 length equals 15 residues. Between the trimmed V and J ends, which lost 7 bases and 6 bases, there was a span of 19 bases. Germline V gene sequence: CDR1 LNHDA, CDR2 SQIVND (reference sequence). CDR3 sequence: CASTIGRADGQPQHF. CDR3 DNA sequence: TGTGCCAGTACCATAGGAAGGGCAGACGGTCAGCCCCAGCATTTT.

This chain uses TRBV25-1 with TRBJ1-6; tentative D call: TRBD1 (5 bases). The CDR3 spans 14 residues. The V end was cut by 4 bases, the J end by 7 bases, with 11 bases between. The germline CDR1 and CDR2 sequences are MGHDK and SYGVNS. The CDR3 here is CASSGGLSNSPLHF. CDR3 in DNA: TGTGCCAGCAGTGGGGGACTTTCGAATTCACCCCTCCACTTT.

In the case of this clone: At one boundary the junction diverges from the germline segment, which might be a read error. V and J are TRBV6-2 or TRBV6-3 and TRBJ2-5; D is perhaps TRBD1 (5 bases). From germline, CDR1 is MNHEY and CDR2 SVGEGT. The CDR3 spans 11 residues. CDR3 DNA sequence: TGTGTCAGCAGTTTTCAGGGGACCCAGTACTTC. It is translated as CVSSFQGTQYF.

The rearrangement uses TRBV6-5 and TRBJ1-2; 9 bases map to TRBD1. The CDR3 spans 14 residues. Germline V CDR1 and CDR2: MNHEY, SVGAGI. V shed 6 bases, J shed 4 bases, and the junction held 6 bases outside the gene matches. DNA of the CDR3: TGTGCCAGCAGGGTACAGGGGGCTCCCTATGGCTACACCTTC. It translates to CASRVQGAPYGYTF.

CDR3 residues: CASSQGRTSGDYEQYF. The CDR3 DNA sequence: TGTGCCAGCAGCCAAGGACGGACTAGCGGGGATTACGAGCAGTACTTC. This sequence joins TRBV4-2 and TRBJ2-7; TRBD2 aligns across 12 bases. Germline V gene sequence: CDR1 LGHNA, CDR2 YNFKEQ. With V trimmed by 1 base and J by 4 bases, 5 bases remained unmatched. This CDR3 contains 16 residues.

The table lists this clone with a count of one. The chain is built from TRBV19 and TRBJ2-3; TRBD2 agrees at 7 bases. Germline V lookup: CDR1 LNHDA, CDR2 SQIVND (reference sequence). With V trimmed by 1 base and J by 6 bases, 4 bases remained unmatched. This CDR3 has 14 residues. The CDR3 nucleotides are TGTGCCAGTAGTATAGTGGGAGGGGAGGATACGCAGTATTTT. Translated: CASSIVGGEDTQYF. Full variable domain (rest looked up from reference TRBV19 and TRBJ2-3): DGGITQSPKYLFRKEGQNVTLSCEQNLNHDAMYWYRQDPGQGLRLIYYSQIVNDFQKGDIAEGYSVSREKKESFPLTVTSAQKNPTAFYLCASSIVGGEDTQYFGPGTRLTVL.

The gene calls are TRBV19 and TRBJ1-3; 7 bases align to TRBD1. The germline V gene encodes CDR1 LNHDA and CDR2 SQIVND (reference sequence). The ends lost 7 bases at V and 0 bases at J; junction bases unmatched: 6. This CDR3 is 15 amino acids long. The CDR3 region has the DNA TGTGCCAGTAACTCGGGGACAGCCTCTGGAAACACCATATATTTT. Its protein is CASNSGTASGNTIYF. Supplemented by reference TRBV19 and TRBJ1-3, the full variable domain reads DGGITQSPKYLFRKEGQNVTLSCEQNLNHDAMYWYRQDPGQGLRLIYYSQIVNDFQKGDIAEGYSVSREKKESFPLTVTSAQKNPTAFYLCASNSGTASGNTIYFGEGSWLTVV.

The V call is TRBV11-2, the J call TRBJ2-2, with 7 positions matching TRBD1. CDR1 SGHAT and CDR2 FQNNGV come from the germline V gene. The V segment lost 2 bases and the J segment 7 bases; nucleotides outside the gene matches: 13. CDR3 length equals 17 residues. The CDR3 bases are TGTGCCAGCAGCTTAATCCGGGACAGAGATTTCATCGGGGAGCTGTTTTTT. Translation: CASSLIRDRDFIGELFF.

This chain links TRBV19 with TRBJ2-7; D could derive from TRBD1 or TRBD2 (5 bases each). V was trimmed by 3 bases and J by 6 bases, leaving 15 bases between them. Germline V lookup: CDR1 LNHDA, CDR2 SQIVND (reference sequence). The CDR3 totals 14 residues. The CDR3, as DNA: TGTGCCAGTAGTATGTTAGGAAGGGACGGCGAGCAGTACTTC. The encoded protein is CASSMLGRDGEQYF.